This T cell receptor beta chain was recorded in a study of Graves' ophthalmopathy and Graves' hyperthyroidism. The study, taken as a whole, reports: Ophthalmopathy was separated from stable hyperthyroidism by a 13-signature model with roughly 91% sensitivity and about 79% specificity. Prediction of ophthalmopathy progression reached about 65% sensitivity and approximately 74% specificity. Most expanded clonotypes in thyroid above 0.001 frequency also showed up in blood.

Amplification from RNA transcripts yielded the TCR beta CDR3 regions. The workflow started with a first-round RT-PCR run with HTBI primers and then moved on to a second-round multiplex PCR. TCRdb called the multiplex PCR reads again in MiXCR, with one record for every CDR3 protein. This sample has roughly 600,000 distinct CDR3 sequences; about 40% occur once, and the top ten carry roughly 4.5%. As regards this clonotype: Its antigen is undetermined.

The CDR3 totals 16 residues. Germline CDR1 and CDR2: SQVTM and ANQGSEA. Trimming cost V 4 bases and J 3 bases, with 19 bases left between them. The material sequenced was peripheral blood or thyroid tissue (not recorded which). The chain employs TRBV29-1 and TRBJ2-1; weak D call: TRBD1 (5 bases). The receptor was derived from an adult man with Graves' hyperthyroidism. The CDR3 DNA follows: TGCAGCGTTGCTGCCCACCGTATGGGGCGCTACAATGAGCAGTTCTTC. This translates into CSVAAHRMGRYNEQFF.